The 2 T cell receptor beta chains presented below share a single source sample, sequenced in a study of shared clonotypes between healthy human individuals. Method: immunoSEQ multiplex PCR; TCRdb's copy keeps in-frame clones and lacks some. The sample yields 1.5 million to 2.5 million clones, roughly 94% seen once. Naive CD8 populations comprised CD45RO-negative cells positively selected for CCR7, excluding terminally differentiated effector memory CD45RA+ cells. The sequenced material came from naive CD8+ T cells sorted from blood. The receptors were gathered from a man younger than 35 in good health.

Only one count was recorded for this clone. J is TRBJ2-2 and V is TRBV27; D is undetermined. The CDR3 contains 15 residues. V was pared by 3 bases and J by 5 bases, with 13 bases between. Germline V CDR1 and CDR2: MNHEY, SMNVEV (reference sequence). Here the CDR3 DNA reads TGTGCCAGCAGTTTTGGAGTCAGTGCGACCGGGGAGCTGTTTTTT. It is translated as CASSFGVSATGELFF.

Only one count was recorded for this clone. The same CDR3 can be traced to other DNA sequences in this sample. The chain links TRBV5-1 to TRBJ2-3; D ambiguous. Trimming removed 0 bases from V and 3 bases from J, with 5 bases in between. The V gene's germline CDR1 is SGHRS and CDR2 YFSETQ. This CDR3 comprises 13 residues. CDR3: CASSLDSTDTQYF. The CDR3 DNA is TGCGCCAGCAGCTTGGACTCTACAGATACGCAGTATTTT.